This record concerns one TCR beta chain sequence. What antigen it recognizes has not been identified. No base qualities exist here, and no much larger clone lies one base off it. The data are from a study of Ad26.COV2.S vaccination and SARS-CoV-2 variants (dated by TCRdb to the early 2020s). Study-level background: Vaccine-arm donors were drawn from COV1001, a multicentre, randomized, double-blind, placebo-controlled phase I-IIa trial of Ad26.COV2.S in healthy adults. Ad26.COV2.S was administered intramuscularly at a dose of 5x10^10 or 1x10^11 viral particles, either as one shot or as two shots given 56 days apart. Sequencing of the TCRbeta repertoire served to evaluate the specificity and breadth of SARS-CoV-2-reactive T cell receptors following Ad26.COV2.S vaccination. A total of approximately 32 samples were included in the TCR-sequenced set, comprising roughly 19 Ad26.COV2.S vaccine recipients, 5 placebo recipients and 8 SARS-CoV-2 convalescent individuals. Participants in the trial were split at random into five groups of five each, receiving low-dose or high-dose Ad26.COV2.S once or twice, or else placebo on both occasions. Throughout the experiments and outcome assessment, investigators stayed blinded to trial group allocation.

Deletion took 4 bases off V and 0 bases off J, with a span of 15 bases between the germline ends. The CDR3 runs 16 residues from the cysteine to the phenylalanine. Only the CDR3 portion is preserved as DNA: 48 bases, with reading frame beginning at the first base. The immunoSEQ Assay was used to sequence TCRbeta CDR3 regions. After extraction, genomic DNA underwent amplification by bias-controlled multiplex PCR, followed by high-throughput sequencing. The paper's data handling went like this. To quantify the absolute abundance of every unique TCRbeta CDR3 region, sequences were collapsed and filtered. Usable DNA was measured by amplifying reference genes present in all nucleated cells, and TCRbeta template counts were normalized to that usable DNA to estimate T cell fraction. Repertoire TCRs were annotated as SARS-CoV-2-specific by exact matching of V gene, CDR3 amino acid sequence and J gene to a known reactive TCR set. The reference SARS-CoV-2 TCR set was derived from MIRA and filtered for enrichment in COVID-19-positive ImmuneCODE repertoires, a step that removed public or cross-reactive TCRs. Using the MIRA antigens, annotated TCRs were further analysed by specific ORF or by position within an ORF. Depth was the summed frequency of annotated unique rearrangements, while breadth was defined as annotated unique rearrangements over total unique productive rearrangements. Group comparisons of TCR breadth used two-sided Wilcoxon rank-sum tests. The clones in this table, taken by TCRdb from immuneACCESS, are in-frame only. Not every clone is retained; where verified, under half of the shortfall comes from an unresolved V gene, and the cause of the rest is unknown. That table gives V, J and clone size, and the DNA gave D and trimming. Within this sample are about 370,000 clones, with roughly nine tenths of them counted one time only. 3.5% of the sample goes to the ten largest clones.

The treatment or condition tag for this specimen amounts to: around 19 received Ad26.COV2.S at low or high dose, single or two shots; roughly 5 received placebo; per-sample allocation not given. Repertoires of vaccine and placebo recipients were sequenced from samples collected on day 63 after the first injection. Cohort 1b enrolled about two dozen adults aged 18-55 years at a single site in Boston, USA, between 29 July and 7 August 2020. Ad26.COV2.S consisted of a replication-incompetent adenovirus type 26 vector by which a prefusion-stabilized SARS-CoV-2 spike protein from the original Wuhan strain was expressed. Study-level results and caveats: After vaccination, spike-specific CD8+ and CD4+ T cell responses were reported to show substantial breadth. Higher spike-specific TCR breadth was observed in Ad26.COV2.S recipients than in placebo recipients (P = 0.0014). The study was not powered to compare responses between vaccine doses or regimens. According to the authors, total T cell responses may have been underestimated by the TCR breadth and depth analyses. Non-spike TCR breadth was comparable between vaccine and placebo recipients, consistent with the vaccine containing only spike.

The chain couples TRBV23-1 to TRBJ1-1, with the D gene call left open. TRBV23-1 is an ORF; its function is uncertain. The clonotype originates from a person aged 18 to 59 who received the Ad26.COV2.S COVID-19 vaccine or a placebo. The sample here was peripheral blood, taken in a trial of Ad26.COV2.S vaccine versus placebo. The encoded CDR3 is CASSLPSRRLNTEAFF. In nucleotide form, the sequence is TGCGCCAGCAGTCTCCCCAGTCGCAGGCTGAACACTGAAGCTTTCTTT.